This TCR beta chain was found in a study of cytomegalovirus exposure and HLA in healthy donors. This CDR3 is built from 16 residues. The V gene's germline CDR1 is SGDLS and CDR2 YYNGEE. Trimming shortened V by 4 bases and J by 1 base, and 17 bases separated the two germline ends. 60 Vbeta and 13 Jbeta primers were used in PCR. Assay: immunoSEQ multiplex PCR; the TCRdb copy retains only in-frame clones and omits some. The data contain under 200,000 clones, roughly nine tenths of them singletons. Study-wide results and caveats: Further analysis was carried out later, and it showed several of the most significant clusters appearing linked to common viral pathogens. Later on, a genetic analysis was performed. It linked a missense variant in DCLRE1C with V- and J-gene trimming of TCR beta.

As regards this clone: Its antigen is unidentified.

Sequencing input: PBMCs. The sequence was collected from a boy between 2 and 10 years old in good health and CMV-seronegative. The rearrangement links TRBV9 to TRBJ2-5, with D possibly being TRBD2 (7 bases). CDR3: CASSLRPRGPQETQYF. In nucleotides, the CDR3 is TGTGCCAGCAGCCTCCGACCGCGGGGGCCCCAAGAGACCCAGTACTTC. Complete variable domain (other parts from reference TRBV9 and TRBJ2-5): DSGVTQTPKHLITATGQRVTLRCSPRSGDLSVYWYQQSLDQGLQFLIQYYNGEERAKGNILERFSAQQFPDLHSELNLSSLELGDSALYFCASSLRPRGPQETQYFGPGTRLLVL.